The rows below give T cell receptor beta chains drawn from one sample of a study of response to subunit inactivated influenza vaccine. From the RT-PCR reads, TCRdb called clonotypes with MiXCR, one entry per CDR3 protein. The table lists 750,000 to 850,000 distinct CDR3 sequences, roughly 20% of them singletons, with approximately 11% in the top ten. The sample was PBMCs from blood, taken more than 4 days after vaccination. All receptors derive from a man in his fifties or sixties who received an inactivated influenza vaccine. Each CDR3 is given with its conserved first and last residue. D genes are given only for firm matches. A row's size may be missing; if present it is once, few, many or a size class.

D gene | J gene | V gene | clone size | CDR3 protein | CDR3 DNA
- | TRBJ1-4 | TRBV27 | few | CASSLAAATNEKLFF | TGTGCCAGCAGTCTGGCGGCAGCAACTAATGAAAAACTGTTTTTT
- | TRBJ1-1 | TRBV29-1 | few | CSVGGLTEAFF | TGCAGCGTTGGGGGGCTAACTGAAGCTTTCTTT
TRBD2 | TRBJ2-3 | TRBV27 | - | CASSPPYTGRASDTQYF | TGTGCCAGCAGTCCACCCTACACCGGGAGGGCCTCAGATACGCAGTATTTT
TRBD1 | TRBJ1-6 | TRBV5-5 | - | CASSRDRFNSPLHF | TGTGCCAGCAGCCGGGACAGGTTTAATTCACCCCTCCACTTT
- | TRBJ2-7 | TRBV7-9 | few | CASSLVVVSSSYEQYF | TGTGCCAGCAGCTTAGTGGTGGTGTCCAGCTCCTACGAGCAGTACTTC
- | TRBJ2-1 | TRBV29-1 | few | CSAKTYNEQFF | TGCAGCGCCAAGACATACAATGAGCAGTTCTTC
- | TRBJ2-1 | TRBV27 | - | CASSFGELNYNEQFF | TGTGCCAGCAGTTTTGGGGAACTAAATTACAATGAGCAGTTCTTC
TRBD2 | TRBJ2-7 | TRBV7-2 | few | CASSFYFSGGAYEQYF | TGTGCCAGCAGCTTTTATTTCAGCGGGGGGGCCTACGAGCAGTACTTC
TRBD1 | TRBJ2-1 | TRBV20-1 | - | CSARTGLNNEQFF | TGCAGTGCAAGGACAGGGCTAAACAATGAGCAGTTCTTC
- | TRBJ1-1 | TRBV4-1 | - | CASSQEYGFLNTEAFF | TGCGCCAGCAGCCAAGAATACGGGTTCTTGAACACTGAAGCTTTCTTT
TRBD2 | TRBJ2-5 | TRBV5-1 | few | CASSLGPSGAQETQYF | TGCGCCAGCAGCTTGGGTCCTAGCGGGGCCCAAGAGACCCAGTACTTC
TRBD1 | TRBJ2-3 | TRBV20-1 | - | CSATGTGTDTQYF | TGCAGTGCAACCGGGACAGGCACAGATACGCAGTATTTT
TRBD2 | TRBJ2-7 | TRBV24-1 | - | CATSVKGLAGGRSDEQYF | TGTGCCACCAGTGTTAAAGGACTAGCGGGAGGGAGGAGCGACGAGCAGTACTTC